Shown below are 10 T cell receptor beta chains from a single sample sequenced in a study of vaccination and CD4 T cells after COVID-19. This sample's treatment: approximately nine-day PBMC culture with coronavirus spike peptide pools or control peptides (ViraFEST assay). Antigens of these TCRs are unknown. The Oncomine TCR Beta short-read assay sequenced DNA from cultured CD4+ T cells. TCRdb independently ran MiXCR on the PCR reads; one entry per CDR3 protein. The repertoire consists of roughly 10,000 distinct CDR3 sequences, with 30% occurring once and the leading ten covering less than 10%. The sequenced sample was CD4+ T cells from blood, cultured in vitro, obtained after SARS-CoV-2 vaccination. The receptors derive from a human donor who had recovered from COVID-19.

This clonotype was seen more than once but under ten times. V usage is TRBV24-1 and J usage is TRBJ2-2; weak D call: TRBD1 (5 bases). V dropped 5 bases and J dropped 1 base, with 22 bases sitting between them. Germline CDR1 is KGHDR and CDR2 is SFDVKD. This CDR3 is 19 amino acids long. The CDR3: CATSASERGPALNTGELFF. The CDR3 coding sequence is TGTGCCACCAGTGCCTCGGAAAGGGGCCCGGCATTGAACACCGGGGAGCTGTTTTTT.

This rearrangement joins TRBV28 to TRBJ2-4, with D unclear. Trimming took 7 bases from V and 7 from J, leaving 14 bases between them. CDR1 MDHEN and CDR2 SYDVKM come from the germline V gene. The CDR3 runs 13 residues. CDR3 protein: CASINGEGNIQYF. The CDR3 DNA reads TGTGCCAGCATTAACGGAGAAGGGAACATTCAGTACTTC.

The J gene is TRBJ2-7, the V gene TRBV6-2 or TRBV6-3; 11 bases map to TRBD2. Germline CDR1 MNHEY, CDR2 SVGEGT. This CDR3 is built from 15 residues. The V segment lost 5 bases and the J segment 6 bases; nucleotides outside the gene matches: 9. This CDR3 reads CASSGSGRALSEQYF. DNA of the CDR3: TGTGCCAGCAGTGGTAGCGGGAGGGCCCTGAGCGAGCAGTACTTC.

This clonotype has a single count. The gene calls are TRBV4-3 and TRBJ1-5; D might be TRBD1 (5 bases). The ends were cut back, 4 bases at V and 2 bases at J, with 6 bases in the middle. This CDR3 region has 13 residues. Germline CDR1 reads LGHNA; CDR2 reads YSLEER. The CDR3 loop is CASSLGRNQPQHF. DNA of the CDR3: TGCGCCAGCAGCCTGGGACGCAATCAGCCCCAGCATTTT.

V usage is TRBV5-4 and J usage is TRBJ1-1; D is possibly TRBD1 (5 bases). The CDR3 is 15 residues long. V lost 3 bases and J lost 0, with 12 bases in between. Germline assignment: CDR1 SGHNT and CDR2 YYREEE (reference sequence). The CDR3 reads CASSSNRQLNTEAFF. The CDR3 region has the DNA TGTGCCAGCAGCTCAAATAGACAGCTGAACACTGAAGCTTTCTTT.

The chain couples TRBV5-1 to TRBJ2-6; 7 nucleotides align to TRBD1. The V and J ends lost 3 bases and 0 bases, in that order; junction bases with no gene match: 15. The CDR3 has 20 amino acids. Per the germline V gene, CDR1 is SGHRS and CDR2 is YFSETQ. The CDR3 DNA reads as TGCGCCAGCAGCTCAACCTGGCCCGGGACAGACCGCTCTGGGGCCAACGTCCTGACTTTC. This translates into CASSSTWPGTDRSGANVLTF.

This chain joins TRBV10-3 and TRBJ1-5, with unresolved D. This CDR3 comprises 14 residues. The V gene lost 4 bases and the J gene lost 1 base, with 8 bases spanning the gap. The V gene's germline CDR1 is ENHRY and CDR2 SYGVKD. CDR3 amino acids: CAISVGQSNQPQHF. DNA for the CDR3: TGTGCCATCAGTGTAGGGCAGAGCAATCAGCCCCAGCATTTT.

This chain uses TRBV28 with TRBJ1-1; 7 nucleotides agree with TRBD1. Per germline, CDR1 MDHEN and CDR2 SYDVKM. V shed 8 bases, J shed 3 bases, and the junction held 9 bases outside the gene matches. The length of the CDR3 is 14 residues. CDR3 coding DNA: TGTGCCAGCGGACGACAGGGACATTACACTGAAGCTTTCTTT. This sequence encodes CASGRQGHYTEAFF. Full variable domain (rest looked up from reference TRBV28 and TRBJ1-1): DVKVTQSSRYLVKRTGEKVFLECVQDMDHENMFWYRQDPGLGLRLIYFSYDVKMKEKGDIPEGYSVSREKKERFSLILESASTNQTSMYLCASGRQGHYTEAFFGQGTRLTVV.

The chain joins TRBV7-2 to TRBJ2-7; D ambiguous. The CDR3 loop spans 13 amino acids. CDR1 is SGHTA and CDR2 is FQGNSA in the germline V gene. V lost 5 bases and J 3 bases, leaving 11 bases between the germline ends. The CDR3 loop is CASSPNPLYEQYF. Written as DNA, the CDR3 is TGTGCCAGCAGCCCCAACCCTCTCTACGAGCAGTACTTC.

The genes are TRBV7-2 and TRBJ2-7; D call uncertain. The CDR3 runs 13 residues. CDR1 SGHTA and CDR2 FQGNSA come from the germline V gene. Trimming took 1 base from V and 8 from J, leaving 12 bases between them. DNA of the CDR3: TGTGCCAGCAGCTTAGACAACCCTACGAAGCAGTACTTC. Its protein is CASSLDNPTKQYF.